This record covers a single TCR beta chain. Assay: immunoSEQ multiplex PCR; the TCRdb copy retains only in-frame clones and omits some. The profile shows roughly 230,000 clones, around 90% of them singletons. Seattle researchers signed up patients amid active infection and tracked them longitudinally. The data were taken from a study of blood T cell repertoires in COVID-19. Germline V gene data show CDR1 as LGHDT and CDR2 as YNNKEL (reference sequence). V lost 0 bases to trimming and J lost 0 bases; unmatched junction nucleotides: 6. CDR3 size: 17 residues. The chain couples TRBV3-1 (or the pseudogene TRBV3-2) to TRBJ1-1; TRBD1 agrees at 8 bases. The sequencing input was peripheral blood. The TCR sequence derives from a woman aged 55-69 years with COVID-19, enrolled during active disease. CDR3 amino acids: CASSQEWTGSVNTEAFF. In DNA form, the CDR3 reads TGTGCCAGCAGCCAAGAGTGGACAGGGAGTGTGAACACTGAAGCTTTCTTT.